This T cell receptor beta chain was found in a study of T cells after yellow fever vaccination. Regarding the study as a whole: Most clones from primary vaccination were detected again post-booster (roughly 96% CD4, more than 85% CD8). Among all clonotypes, a small share was observed in both CD4 and CD8 compartments. Abundant bulk-derived clonotypes could contaminate FACS-sorted repertoires.

The CDR3 is 13 residues long. V lost 4 bases and J lost 5, with 11 bases in between. Germline V lookup: CDR1 SGHTA, CDR2 FQGNSA. UMIs and a universal primer site were added when TCR cDNA was made by 5'RACE template switching. From the 5' RACE reads, TCRdb called clonotypes with MiXCR, one entry per CDR3 protein. The table lists about 220,000 distinct CDR3 sequences, 3.2% of them singletons. This clonotype was counted only a few times. Its matching antigen is unknown. The origin of this receptor is a man between 18 and 29 years old who received the YFV17D yellow fever vaccine. This material consisted of CD4+ T cells sorted from PBMCs, taken 10 days after the yellow fever booster vaccination. V is TRBV7-2 and J is TRBJ2-5; D possibly corresponds to TRBD1 (5 bases). The CDR3 sequence is CASSSGPRETQYF. The CDR3 DNA reads as TGTGCCAGCAGCTCAGGGCCCCGGGAGACCCAGTACTTC. The whole variable domain, remainder taken from reference TRBV7-2 and TRBJ2-5, is GAGVSQSPSNKVTEKGKDVELRCDPISGHTALYWYRQSLGQGLEFLIYFQGNSAPDKSGLPSDRFSAERTGGSVSTLTIQRTQQEDSAVYLCASSSGPRETQYFGPGTRLLVL.